This TCR beta chain was captured in a study of blood T cell repertoires in COVID-19. This clone showed up just once. Cohort 3 recovery required two negative PCRs, clearance, or symptom resolution. Trimming at V came to 6 bases and at J to 1 base, leaving 4 bases not matched to a gene. The CDR3 contains 14 residues. The germline V gene encodes CDR1 SGHKS and CDR2 YYEKEE (reference sequence). Libraries were prepared by immunoSEQ multiplex PCR; TCRdb keeps only in-frame clonotypes and omits some of them. The sample includes approximately 170,000 clones, 83% seen only once; the top ten take 4.4%. The sequence came from a woman in her fifties or sixties who had recovered from COVID-19. The sequenced sample consisted of PBMCs or T cells enriched from blood (not recorded which). The genes are TRBV5-5 and TRBJ1-3; 7 positions match TRBD1. The DNA of the CDR3 is TGTGCCAGCAACACACAGGGGTCTGGAAACACCATATATTTT. It translates to CASNTQGSGNTIYF. The whole variable domain, filled in from reference TRBV5-5 and TRBJ1-3, reads DAGVTQSPTHLIKTRGQQVTLRCSPISGHKSVSWYQQVLGQGPQFIFQYYEKEERGRGNFPDRFSARQFPNYSSELNVNALLLGDSALYLCASNTQGSGNTIYFGEGSWLTVV.